This TCR beta chain was sequenced for a study of graft-versus-host responses after intestinal transplantation (dated by TCRdb to the early 2020s). Background on the whole study: The transplants that recipients got were multivisceral, liver-intestinal, or isolated intestinal. Every recipient was given anti-thymocyte globulin induction, then maintenance tacrolimus and steroids for 3 to 4 years. After intestinal transplantation, graft-versus-host and host-versus-graft alloreactive T cell clones were followed in the graft, circulation and bone marrow using bulk TCR-beta CDR3 sequencing. To identify alloreactive clones, pre-transplant mixed lymphocyte reaction products were sequenced and then compared with unstimulated pre-transplant donor and recipient T cells. The cohort enrolled about two dozen intestinal transplant recipients, one of whom was a retransplant, and a few patients without pretransplant specimens were excluded. Donor T cell macrochimerism was defined as a peak of at least 4% donor T cells among recipient peripheral blood mononuclear cells. Rather than going through the commercial service, samples from three later patients were sequenced in-house on an Illumina MiSeq and processed with MiXCR.

After transplant, bone marrow was aspirated from the posterior iliac crest or from another site chosen by the physician. General study outcomes and caveats: The relatively low number and heterogeneity of intestinal transplant patients limited the conclusions. Early after transplant, peak levels of circulating GvH clones were associated with declines in HvG clones. GvH clones turned up in recipient bone marrow, with some appearing earlier in ileal mucosa or blood, a pattern consistent with an intestinal mucosal origin. In the allografts of patients with donor T cell macrochimerism, GvH to HvG T cell clonal ratios were high.

V is clipped by 7 bases and J by 0 bases, and the sequence between their germline boundaries is 10 bases long. From its cysteine to its phenylalanine, the CDR3 spans 14 amino acids. Of the read, only the CDR3 DNA is kept; its 42 bases are in frame from base 1. CDR1 and CDR2, per the germline V gene, are MDHEN and SYDVKM. The library was produced with the immunoSEQ multiplex PCR assay. High-throughput TCR-beta CDR3 sequencing of genomic DNA from most patients was performed by Adaptive Biotechnologies. For the original study's pipeline: Adaptive's ImmunoSEQ software supplied the TCR sequencing data for 18 patients, while MiXCR and VDJtools were used to process three other patients. CDR3 nucleotide sequences shared between donor and recipient were removed because the origin of such sequences could not be assigned. Alloreactive clones required at least 2-fold expansion over unstimulated cells and minimum CFSE-low frequency of 0.002% (template counts) or 0.001% (read counts). A clone was considered mappable if detected in the sequenced pre-transplant spleen, lymph node, or MLR CFSE-low populations of the donor or recipient. Cumulative frequency of alloreactive clones was calculated as a percentage of all sequences weighted by copy number. Held by TCRdb, this immuneACCESS table contains in-frame sequences only and omits some clones. Under half of the omission traces to an unresolved V gene where checked; the cause of the rest is unknown. V, J and clone size derive from that table, while D and trimming were established from the DNA sequence. In all, the sample holds about 64,000 clones, and around nine tenths of those were seen once. About 6.9% of the sample rests with the top ten.

As for this clone: Its binding antigen is unknown. No base-level quality is on record; no much larger clone is a single base apart.

The sequence came from a human patient who received an intestinal transplant, so some T cells may come from the graft donor. This sample comprised bone marrow, obtained less than 750 days after intestinal transplantation. This receptor chain uses TRBV28 and TRBJ1-3; the D segment could be TRBD1, given 6 matching bases. The DNA sequence is TGTGCCAGCACCCGGGACAACTCTGGAAACACCATATATTTT. Its translation reads: CASTRDNSGNTIYF.